This is a list of T cell receptor beta chains from one sample in a study of early T cells in non-severe SARS-CoV-2 infection. Via MiXCR, TCRdb re-called the 5' RACE reads, giving one row per CDR3 protein. Of around 70,000 distinct CDR3 sequences listed, approximately 10% were seen once; the top ten hold more than 2.5%. The sample comprised whole blood. These receptors were taken from an adult who was a healthcare worker with PCR-confirmed SARS-CoV-2 infection or an uninfected control (not recorded which). CDR3s include the opening cysteine and the closing phenylalanine or tryptophan. The D gene is left open where the match is weak. Size tells how often a clone was seen (once, few, many) or the class of an expanded clone, and some rows leave it out.

TRBV29-1	.	TRBJ1-1	few	TGCAGCACTTCACGTGCTGAGGAAGCTTTCTTT	CSTSRAEEAFF
TRBV20-1	TRBD2	TRBJ2-7	few	TGCAGTGCTTGGGGACTAGCGGGACTCTACGAGCAGTACTTC	CSAWGLAGLYEQYF
TRBV5-1	TRBD1	TRBJ2-3	few	TGCGCCAGCAGCGAGAACAGGGGTTCTTTAGATACGCAGTATTTT	CASSENRGSLDTQYF
TRBV30	TRBD2	TRBJ2-1	.	TGTGCCTGGAGTGTACTAGCGGGAGGGGAAGAGCAGTTCTTC	CAWSVLAGGEEQFF
TRBV10-3	TRBD2	TRBJ2-1	.	TGTGCCATCAGTGGGCTAGCGGGAAACAATGAGCAGTTCTTC	CAISGLAGNNEQFF
TRBV20-1	TRBD2	TRBJ2-7	few	TGCAGTGCTAGATCAGCGGGAGTTAACTACGAGCAGTACTTC	CSARSAGVNYEQYF
TRBV20-1	TRBD2	TRBJ2-3	few	TGCAGTGCACCAGAACTAGCGGGGACGAGCACAGATACGCAGTATTTT	CSAPELAGTSTDTQYF
TRBV2	TRBD1	TRBJ2-2	many	TGTGCCAGCAGTGAAACCCGACAGGGGATAGGCACCGGGGAGCTGTTTTTT	CASSETRQGIGTGELFF
TRBV20-1	TRBD2	TRBJ2-7	many	TGCAGTGCTAGGCCTCCGGGACTAGGTGATAGCGAGCAGTACTTC	CSARPPGLGDSEQYF
TRBV20-1	.	TRBJ2-3	many	TGCAGTGCTAAACCCGGAGATACGCAGTATTTT	CSAKPGDTQYF
TRBV10-3	TRBD1	TRBJ2-7	many	TGTGCCATCAGTAACCCCGGGACAGTCACCTACGAGCAGTACTTC	CAISNPGTVTYEQYF
TRBV20-1	.	TRBJ1-4	few	TGCAGTGCTAGAGAGGGGGCAGAAAATGAAAAACTGTTTTTT	CSAREGAENEKLFF
TRBV6-4	TRBD2	TRBJ2-3	few	TGTGCCAGCAGTGATGCGGGGGATAGCACAGATACGCAGTATTTT	CASSDAGDSTDTQYF
TRBV10-3	.	TRBJ1-1	few	TGTGCCACCCGCGGGGACACTGAAGCTTTCTTT	CATRGDTEAFF
TRBV29-1	.	TRBJ1-2	few	TGCAGCGTTAGCCGACAGGAGCGCTACACCTTC	CSVSRQERYTF
TRBV29-1	TRBD2	TRBJ2-7	few	TGCAGCGTTGAAATTACTAGCGGGAGGCCCGCTGGAGAGCAGTACTTC	CSVEITSGRPAGEQYF
TRBV2	TRBD1	TRBJ1-1	few	TGTGCCAGCAGTGAAGCTGACAGGGGACGGGCTGAAGCTTTCTTT	CASSEADRGRAEAFF
TRBV5-4	.	TRBJ1-4	few	TGTGCCAGCGGGGAGTGGGGTTCGGCGGAAAAACTGTTTTTT	CASGEWGSAEKLFF
TRBV6-2/TRBV6-3	.	TRBJ2-1	many	TGTGCCAGCAGTGTCACACTAGAAACCGATGAGCAGTTCTTC	CASSVTLETDEQFF
TRBV9	TRBD2	TRBJ2-1	.	TGTGCCAGCAGCGTAGGTGGTAGCGGGAGGTATGAGCAGTTCTTC	CASSVGGSGRYEQFF
TRBV5-1	.	TRBJ2-7	.	TGCGCCAGCAGCGCCCGGACGAACAGGGAGGGCGAGCAGTACTTC	CASSARTNREGEQYF
TRBV29-1	TRBD1	TRBJ1-5	once	TGCAGCGTTACACTGGACAGGGACGGCAATCAGCCCCAGCATTTT	CSVTLDRDGNQPQHF
TRBV2	.	TRBJ2-7	.	TGTGCCAGCAGTTCACAAACCTACGAGCAGTACTTC	CASSSQTYEQYF
TRBV20-1	TRBD2	TRBJ2-3	few	TGCAGTGCCAGAGAGGGGAGGGGCACAGATACGCAGTATTTT	CSAREGRGTDTQYF
TRBV2	.	TRBJ2-1	many	TGTGCCAGCAGTGTTCGGACGGAAAGCTTCTTC	CASSVRTESFF
TRBV5-5	.	TRBJ2-3	few	TGTGCCAGCAGCTTAACGGACTACCCGAGGGCAGATACGCAGTATTTT	CASSLTDYPRADTQYF
TRBV6-6	.	TRBJ2-2	.	TGTGCCAGCAGTTACCAGGGGCCCTTCACCGGGGAGCTGTTTTTT	CASSYQGPFTGELFF
TRBV6-1	TRBD1	TRBJ2-3	.	TGTGCCAGTTCGACAGGGTTAGGAGCAGATACGCAGTATTTT	CASSTGLGADTQYF
TRBV29-1	.	TRBJ2-7	.	TGCAGCGTAGCCCTTGGGTCCTACGAGCAGTACTTC	CSVALGSYEQYF
TRBV7-9	.	TRBJ2-5	.	TGTGCCAGCAGCTTATACGGGACTGAGGAGACCCAGTACTTC	CASSLYGTEETQYF
TRBV4-2	.	TRBJ2-5	once	TGTGCCAGCAGCCAGGGATTTATCGAGACCCAGTACTTC	CASSQGFIETQYF
TRBV27	.	TRBJ1-6	few	TGTGCCAGCAGTTTTGGGTTTAATTCACCCCTCCACTTT	CASSFGFNSPLHF
TRBV6-5	TRBD1	TRBJ1-6	many	TGTGCCAGCAGACGCAGGGGGCGCGGGGCACCCCTCCACTTT	CASRRRGRGAPLHF
TRBV12-3/TRBV12-4	.	TRBJ1-6	.	TGTGCCAGCAGTTTAAACAGCCTAAATTCACCCCTCCATTTT	CASSLNSLNSPLHF